This TCR beta chain was found in a study of T cells in Graves' hyperthyroidism and ophthalmopathy. Any patient presenting with uncontrolled infection, other autoimmune disease, pregnancy or lactation was left out. RNA transcripts provided the source from which TCR beta CDR3 regions were amplified. HTBI primers drove first-round RT-PCR of the TCR CDR3. In TCRdb, the multiplex PCR reads were re-called with MiXCR into one record per CDR3 protein. Of some 600,000 distinct CDR3 sequences in the sample, approximately 14% are singletons; the top ten hold more than 5%. The CDR3 is made up of 15 amino acids. Looked up from germline, CDR1 is SGHAT and CDR2 is FQNNGV. The V end was cut by 5 bases, the J end by 2 bases, with 15 bases between. At least ten counts were recorded for this clonotype.

The TCR was taken from a woman under 40 with Graves' hyperthyroidism that later progressed to Graves' ophthalmopathy. Material: blood. The rearrangement uses TRBV11-2 and TRBJ1-1; a weak D match, TRBD1 (5 bases). CDR3 sequence: CASSLFPGENTEAFF. The DNA for the CDR3 is TGTGCCAGCAGCCTATTCCCGGGGGAAAACACTGAAGCTTTCTTT.